Below are 9 T cell receptor beta chains sequenced from a single sample in a study of esophageal squamous cell carcinoma under preoperative chemotherapy. Time point indicated: after preoperative PTX-NDP chemotherapy. Each CDR3 protein gets one entry after TCRdb re-called the PCR reads with MiXCR. The data show roughly 10,000 distinct CDR3 sequences, roughly 60% seen once. Sample acquisition took place from a patient given preoperative chemotherapy. The receptors were gathered from a human donor with esophageal squamous cell carcinoma. The donor label of this sample is uncertain.

A note on this clonotype: The junction differs from germline at one of its ends, possibly a read error. The chain uses TRBV6-5 and TRBJ2-2, with D possibly matching TRBD2 (5 bases). Per germline, CDR1 MNHEY and CDR2 SVGAGI. The CDR3 spans 18 residues. The DNA for the CDR3 is TGTGCCAGCAGTTACTCGAGTTCGGGCTGTGCGCACTCCGGGGAGCTGTTTTTC. Protein sequence: CASSYSSSGCAHSGELFF.

CDR3 amino acids: CASGDSSYEQHF. The CDR3 DNA is TGTGCCAGCGGGGACTCCTCCTACGAGCAGCACTTT. The chain couples TRBV27 to TRBJ1-6; D perhaps matches TRBD1 (5 bases). Germline CDR1 MNHEY, CDR2 SMNVEV (reference sequence). This CDR3 has 12 residues. Trimming cost V 8 bases and J 19 bases, with 21 bases left between them.

Details on this clonotype: The germline gene is not matched at one end of the junction; a read error may be the cause. The chain employs TRBV10-2 and TRBJ2-1; 8 bases are shared with TRBD2. CDR1 and CDR2 (germline): WSHSY, SAAADI. The CDR3 extends over 14 amino acids. The CDR3 sequence is CGTSGGSATDTQYF. The DNA for the CDR3 is TGCGGCACCTCGGGGGGGTCCGCCACAGATACGCAGTATTTC.

V and J are TRBV6-1 and TRBJ2-1; 11 nucleotides align to TRBD2. Near its end, the DNA agrees better with TRBJ2-7, so the J call may be wrong. The CDR3 totals 15 residues. The germline gives CDR1 MNHNS, CDR2 SASEGT. The CDR3 region is CASSGLTSGNYEQYF. CDR3 sequence (DNA): TGTGCCAGCAGTGGGCTGACTAGCGGGAACTACGAGCAGTACTTC.

The chain has TRBV14 and TRBJ2-1; 9 bases agree with TRBD2. The germline CDR1 and CDR2 sequences are SGHDN and FVKESK. V dropped 0 bases and J dropped 8; count of bases not matched to a gene: 5. The CDR3 totals 15 residues. Written as DNA, the CDR3 is TGTGCCAGCAGCCAAGATCTAGCGGGAACGGATGAGCAGTTCTTC. Translation: CASSQDLAGTDEQFF.

This clonotype was detected only a few times. V usage is TRBV20-1 and J usage is TRBJ2-7, with TRBD1 matching over 8 bases. The CDR3 totals 14 residues. Germline V CDR1 and CDR2: DFQATT, SNEGSKA (reference sequence). Trimming cost V 3 bases and J 3 bases; bases outside gene matches: 7. In nucleotides, the CDR3 is TGCAGTGCTAGGGCAGGGGGCGACCACTACGAGCAGTACTTC. It yields the protein CSARAGGDHYEQYF.

The chain is built from TRBV6-1 and TRBJ2-4, with D uncertain. V shed 2 bases and J shed 13 bases, with 24 bases lying between them. Germline loops: CDR1 MNHNS, CDR2 SASEGT. This CDR3 has 16 residues. The CDR3 bases are TGTGCCAGCAGTGAATTTTGGGGAAGAGCCAAAGATACGCAGTACTTC. Translated, it gives CASSEFWGRAKDTQYF.

There are a few counts of this clonotype. The J gene is TRBJ2-5, the V gene TRBV11-2; TRBD2 matches at 12 bases. Germline V gene data show CDR1 as SGHAT and CDR2 as FQNNGV. After removal of 5 bases from V and 4 bases from J, the junction contained 8 bases not matched to a gene. The CDR3 is 16 residues long. CDR3 amino acids: CASSTGLAGGGETQYF. The DNA for the CDR3 is TGTGCCAGCAGCACGGGACTAGCGGGCGGAGGAGAGACCCAGTACTTC. Looking up the rest from reference TRBV11-2 and TRBJ2-5 gives the full variable domain: EAGVAQSPRYKIIEKRQSVAFWCNPISGHATLYWYQQILGQGPKLLIQFQNNGVVDDSQLPKDRFSAERLKGVDSTLKIQPAKLEDSAVYLCASSTGLAGGGETQYFGPGTRLLVL.

This clonotype is medium-sized within its sample. The chain uses TRBV7-6 and TRBJ2-2; the D is unclear. Looked up from germline, CDR1 is SGHVS and CDR2 is FNYEAQ. V lost 1 base to trimming and J lost 0 bases, with 6 bases between them. The CDR3 extends over 15 amino acids. The DNA for the CDR3 is TGTGCCAGCAGCTTAGATTTAACGAACACCGGGGAGCTGTTTTTT. The encoded protein is CASSLDLTNTGELFF.